The clone carrying this TCR beta chain showed up just a few times. The antigen remains unidentified. Clones were read by immunoSEQ multiplex PCR, and TCRdb kept only the in-frame ones, dropping some. Of tens of thousands of clones listed, around 70% were seen once; the top ten hold around 13%. The sample comes from a study of cytotoxic CD8 clonotypes in ibrutinib-treated CLL. Study context: Response samples were taken after a median about twelve months of treatment, range 6 to 36. On average, each sample had roughly 250,000 productive templates and tens of thousands of productive rearrangements.

Overall study findings and caveats: At the start, clonality exceeded age-matched healthy donors and followed circulating CD8+ T-cell counts.

Germline loops: CDR1 MDHEN, CDR2 SYDVKM. Trimming stripped 8 bases from V and 1 base from J, with 15 bases between. This CDR3 contains 14 residues. Extraction of roughly 2 micrograms of genomic DNA from cryopreserved PBMCs supplied material for TCR beta libraries. The sequence came from a human donor with chronic lymphocytic leukemia. The chain couples TRBV28 to TRBJ2-7; D is unclear. Sequenced here: PBMCs, sampled after 12 months of ibrutinib treatment. The CDR3 region has the DNA TGTGCCAGCCGATTGGCATTACCGTCCTACGAGCAGTACTTC. Protein: CASRLALPSYEQYF.